Listed here are 23 T cell receptor beta chains from one sample, sequenced in a study of T cell responses to AZD1222 COVID-19 vaccine. Repertoires were generated with immunoSEQ multiplex PCR, while TCRdb's copy carries only in-frame clones and drops some. The sample records more than 150,000 clones, 85% to 95% being singletons. The sequencing used peripheral blood, collected 28 days after the second AZD1222 dose. The receptor source for this set is an adult who received the AZD1222 COVID-19 vaccine.

The V call is TRBV14, the J call TRBJ1-1; TRBD1 matches 7 bases. The CDR3 spans 18 residues. Trimming cost V 3 bases and J 0 bases; bases outside gene matches: 13. Germline loops: CDR1 SGHDN, CDR2 FVKESK. The CDR3 region has the DNA TGTGCCAGCAGCCATCGTTTCGGGGGCAGGGGGATGAACACTGAAGCTTTCTTT. Translation: CASSHRFGGRGMNTEAFF.

This chain connects TRBV3-1 (or the pseudogene TRBV3-2) to TRBJ1-2, with 9 bases aligning to TRBD1. The CDR3 length is 17 residues. V lost 4 bases, J lost 4 bases, and 13 bases stayed unmatched. Germline loops: CDR1 LGHDT, CDR2 YNNKEL (reference sequence). CDR3 sequence (DNA): TGTGCCAGCAGCCTTACGAGAACCCGGGACAGGGCCTATGGCTACACCTTC. Residues: CASSLTRTRDRAYGYTF.

The V gene is TRBV4-2, the J gene TRBJ1-2; perhaps TRBD1 as D (5 bases). Trimming cost V 0 bases and J 7 bases, with 9 bases left between them. Germline values: CDR1 LGHNA, CDR2 YNFKEQ. This CDR3 has 13 residues. CDR3 DNA: TGTGCCAGCAGCCAAGACAGGGATGGTGGCTACACCTTC. Translating gives CASSQDRDGGYTF.

V and J are TRBV6-5 and TRBJ1-2, with D perhaps matching TRBD1 (5 bases). Trimming removed 6 bases from V and 4 bases from J, with 15 bases in between. The CDR3 spans 14 residues. Germline CDR1 MNHEY, CDR2 SVGAGI. CDR3 sequence (DNA): TGTGCCAGCAGGACCACAGGTTACGTCTATGGCTACACCTTC. The encoded protein is CASRTTGYVYGYTF.

CDR3 in amino acids: CASSLGLAGGYEQYF. The CDR3 nucleotides are TGTGCCAGCAGTTTAGGACTAGCGGGAGGCTACGAGCAGTACTTC. The chain links TRBV28 to TRBJ2-7; 14 nucleotides align to TRBD2. J was trimmed by 3 bases and V by 2 bases; bases with no gene match: 0. Looked up from germline, CDR1 is MDHEN and CDR2 is SYDVKM. This CDR3 region has 15 residues.

The chain uses TRBV6-2 or TRBV6-3 and TRBJ1-1; D is ambiguous. Deletions cut 6 bases from V and 11 bases from J, with 19 bases between. CDR1 is MNHEY, CDR2 SVGEGT, per germline. The CDR3 covers 13 residues. DNA of the CDR3: TGTGCCAGCAGCCGGGTGGTGGAGCAATCGGCTTTCTTT. It codes for CASSRVVEQSAFF.

The chain recombines TRBV3-1 (or the pseudogene TRBV3-2) with TRBJ1-3; D unclear. V was clipped by 6 bases and J by 4 bases, with 7 bases between them. The length of the CDR3 is 12 residues. CDR1 LGHDT and CDR2 YNNKEL come from the germline V gene (reference sequence). The CDR3 loop reads CASRDAGNTIYF. CDR3 sequence (DNA): TGTGCCAGCAGGGACGCCGGAAACACCATATATTTT.

V and J are TRBV10-3 and TRBJ2-7, with D perhaps matching TRBD1 or TRBD2 (6 bases each). The CDR3 totals 11 residues. V was shortened by 11 bases and J by 2 bases, with 10 bases between the two germline ends. CDR1 ENHRY and CDR2 SYGVKD come from the germline V gene. CDR3: CAGGQTYEQYF. The DNA for the CDR3 is TGTGCCGGGGGGCAGACCTACGAGCAGTACTTC.

The DNA of the CDR3 is TGTGCCTCGACGCGAGGGGTTAGCAATCAGCCCCAGCATTTT. It yields the protein CASTRGVSNQPQHF. The J gene is TRBJ1-5, the V gene TRBV7-2; TRBD1 is a possible D gene (5 bases). V was trimmed by 11 bases and J by 0 bases, leaving 14 bases between them. Germline loops: CDR1 SGHTA, CDR2 FQGNSA. This CDR3 is built from 14 residues.

This chain uses TRBV5-3 with TRBJ2-3; the match to TRBD2 covers 10 bases. TRBV5-3 is labeled an ORF, and its function is uncertain. Trimming at V came to 5 bases and at J to 3 bases, leaving 9 bases not matched to a gene. CDR3 length: 16 amino acids. Written as DNA, the CDR3 is TGTGCCAGAAGTGAGCCCCTAGCGGGGGAGACAGATACGCAGTATTTT. It specifies CARSEPLAGETDTQYF.

The chain has TRBV5-1 and TRBJ2-7; unclear D gene. Germline V gene lookup returns CDR1 SGHRS and CDR2 YFSETQ. Trimming left V 4 bases short and J 2 bases short, with 13 bases between. CDR3 length: 14 residues. CDR3 bases: TGCGCCAGCAGCGAGGTCAAATTCCCCTACGAGCAGTACTTC. Residues: CASSEVKFPYEQYF.

V is TRBV7-3 and J is TRBJ2-5, with 14 nucleotides matching TRBD2. Germline loops: CDR1 SGHTA, CDR2 FQGTGA. CDR3 length: 17 amino acids. With V trimmed by 5 bases and J by 2 bases, 7 bases remained unmatched. The CDR3 reads CASSLIGTSGGQETQYF. Written as DNA, the CDR3 is TGTGCCAGCAGCCTAATCGGGACTAGCGGGGGTCAAGAGACCCAGTACTTC.

This clone came up once. This sequence joins TRBV7-2 and TRBJ1-4, with 7 bases that match TRBD1. V was clipped by 7 bases and J by 4 bases; unmatched bases: 3. Germline CDR1 is SGHTA and CDR2 is FQGNSA. This CDR3 is 13 amino acids long. CDR3 in amino acids: CASTGQDNEKLFF. DNA of the CDR3: TGTGCCAGCACCGGACAGGATAATGAAAAACTGTTTTTT.

This chain uses TRBV2 with TRBJ2-7; D perhaps matches TRBD1 (5 bases). The CDR3 is 13 amino acids. CDR1 is SNHLY and CDR2 is FYNNEI in the germline V gene. The ends were cut back, 3 bases at V and 2 bases at J, with 8 bases in the middle. The CDR3 bases are TGTGCCAGCAGTGATGACAGTCCCTACGAGCAGTACTTC. Its protein product is CASSDDSPYEQYF.

The V call is TRBV5-1, the J call TRBJ1-6, with D possibly TRBD1 on 5 matching bases. Germline CDR1 SGHRS, CDR2 YFSETQ. The CDR3 has 16 residues. V lost 0 bases to trimming and J lost 5 bases, with 12 bases between them. The DNA of the CDR3 is TGCGCCAGCAGCTTGGCCGAAACAGGCAATAATTCACCCCTCCACTTT. Translated, it gives CASSLAETGNNSPLHF.

This chain joins TRBV29-1 and TRBJ2-3; 15 nucleotides match TRBD2. Germline V gives CDR1 SQVTM, CDR2 ANQGSEA. Losses at the gene ends were 3 bases for V and 3 bases for J; bases not matched to a gene: 4. This CDR3 spans 16 amino acids. CDR3 bases: TGCAGCGTTGACTCCGGGACTAGCGGGAGGACAGATACGCAGTATTTT. The encoded protein is CSVDSGTSGRTDTQYF.

This rearrangement joins TRBV2 to TRBJ1-1, with 8 positions matching TRBD1. CDR3 length: 14 residues. Germline V gene lookup returns CDR1 SNHLY and CDR2 FYNNEI. V lost 7 bases and J lost 5; bases outside the gene matches: 9. CDR3 DNA: TGTGCCAGCACCCCAGGGGGCGCCGGGACTGAAGCTTTCTTT. It codes for CASTPGGAGTEAFF.

The V gene is TRBV5-5, the J gene TRBJ1-1; possible D gene TRBD1, 5 bases. CDR3 length equals 14 residues. Germline lookup yields CDR1 SGHKS and CDR2 YYEKEE (reference sequence). The germline V and J ends were trimmed by 7 bases and 1 base, with 14 bases remaining between them. The CDR3 sequence: CASGANTGNTEAFF. The CDR3 region has the DNA TGTGCCAGCGGTGCTAATACAGGGAACACTGAAGCTTTCTTT.

This clone was counted once. The J gene is TRBJ1-1, the V gene TRBV18; D remains unclear. The CDR3 is made up of 12 amino acids. CDR1 is KGHSH, CDR2 LQKENI, per germline. Trimming took off 7 bases at V and 1 base at J, with 7 bases between the two ends. Here the CDR3 reads CASYSPNTEAFF. The CDR3 nucleotides are TGTGCCAGCTATTCACCGAACACTGAAGCTTTCTTT.

The chain joins TRBV7-9 to TRBJ2-7, with D perhaps assigned TRBD1 or TRBD2 (5 bases each). CDR1 is SEHNR, CDR2 FQNEAQ, per germline (reference sequence). The CDR3 runs to 13 residues. Trimming shortened V by 3 bases and J by 3 bases, and 9 bases separated the two germline ends. CDR3 in DNA: TGTGCCAGCAGCTTGGGACCGCGCTACGAGCAGTACTTC. Protein product: CASSLGPRYEQYF.

This CDR3 is CATRGTGGNQPQHF. Here the CDR3 DNA reads TGTGCCACCCGTGGCACAGGGGGCAATCAGCCCCAGCATTTT. V and J are TRBV2 and TRBJ1-5; 7 bases line up with TRBD1. The junction had 8 bases not matched to a gene; V was cut back by 10 bases and J by 2 bases. There are 14 residues in the CDR3. Germline-derived CDR1 and CDR2 are SNHLY and FYNNEI. The full variable domain, with the rest looked up from reference TRBV2 and TRBJ1-5, is EPEVTQTPSHQVTQMGQEVILRCVPISNHLYFYWYRQILGQKVEFLVSFYNNEISEKSEIFDDQFSVERPDGSNFTLKIRSTKLEDSAMYFCATRGTGGNQPQHFGDGTRLSIL.

Note on this clone: At one end, the junction sequence differs from germline, possibly due to a read error. V and J are TRBV7-9 and TRBJ1-2; D uncertain. Germline CDR1 SEHNR, CDR2 FQNEAQ (reference sequence). CDR3 length equals 9 residues. The DNA for the CDR3 is TGTGCCAGCAGCTCCAAGCTGCACTTC. Protein product: CASSSKLHF. The entire variable domain, with the rest obtained from reference TRBV7-9 and TRBJ1-2, is as follows: DTGVSQNPRHKITKRGQNVTFRCDPISEHNRLYWYRQTLGQGPEFLTYFQNEAQLEKSRLLSDRFSAERPKGSFSTLEIQRTEQGDSAMYLCASSSKLHFGSGTRLTVV.

The chain carries TRBV5-6 and TRBJ1-2; D call uncertain. The germline V gene has CDR1 SGHDT and CDR2 YYEEEE. Trimming cost V 0 bases and J 3 bases, with 9 bases left between them. The length of the CDR3 is 14 residues. The CDR3 coding sequence is TGTGCCAGCAGCTTGGGGCTCCCGGACTATGGCTACACCTTC. This translates into CASSLGLPDYGYTF.